This T cell receptor (beta chain) was sequenced in a study of shared clonotypes between healthy human individuals. This clone has just one count. Other nucleotide sequences from this sample produce the same CDR3. Clones were sequenced by immunoSEQ multiplex PCR, and TCRdb holds only the in-frame ones, with some missing. The sample has some 2 million clones, less than 95% seen once. The CDR3 totals 14 residues. J gave up 3 bases and V 5 bases, and 5 bases lay outside the gene matches. Germline CDR1 SEHNR, CDR2 FQNEAQ (reference sequence). The naive CD8 population came from CD45RO-negative cells selected for CCR7, without terminally differentiated effector memory CD45RA+ cells.

The chain employs TRBV7-9 and TRBJ2-7; 9 bases are a match to TRBD1. Sequences were obtained from naive CD8+ T cells sorted from blood. This clonotype was sampled from a man aged 18 to 30 in good health. The CDR3 spells CASSPPTGGYEQYF. The CDR3 nucleotides are TGTGCCAGCAGCCCACCGACAGGGGGCTACGAGCAGTACTTC.